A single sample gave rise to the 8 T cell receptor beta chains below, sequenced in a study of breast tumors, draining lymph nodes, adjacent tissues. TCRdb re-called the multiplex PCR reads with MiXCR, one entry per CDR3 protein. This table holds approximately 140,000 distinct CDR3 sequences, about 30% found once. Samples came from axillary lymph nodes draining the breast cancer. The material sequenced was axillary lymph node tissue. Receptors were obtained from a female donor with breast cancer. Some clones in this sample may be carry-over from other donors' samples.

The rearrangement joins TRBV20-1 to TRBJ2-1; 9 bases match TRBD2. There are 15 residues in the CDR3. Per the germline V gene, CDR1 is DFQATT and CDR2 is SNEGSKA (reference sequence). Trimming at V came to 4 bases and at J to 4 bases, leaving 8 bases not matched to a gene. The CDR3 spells CSATPVSGGYNEQFF. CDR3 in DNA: TGCAGTGCTACGCCGGTTAGCGGGGGATACAATGAGCAGTTCTTC.

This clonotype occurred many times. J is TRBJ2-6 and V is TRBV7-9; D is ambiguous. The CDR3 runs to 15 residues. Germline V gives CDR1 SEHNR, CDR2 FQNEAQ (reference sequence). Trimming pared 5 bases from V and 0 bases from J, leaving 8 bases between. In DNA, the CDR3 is TGTGCCAGCAGCGCTGGAATCTCTGGGGCCAACGTCCTGACTTTC. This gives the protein CASSAGISGANVLTF.

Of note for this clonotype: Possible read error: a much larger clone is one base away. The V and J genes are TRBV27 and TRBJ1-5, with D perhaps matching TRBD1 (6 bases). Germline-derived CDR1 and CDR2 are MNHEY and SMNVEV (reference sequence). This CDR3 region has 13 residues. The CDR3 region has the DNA TGTGCCGGCAGTTCGGACAGATATCAGCCCCAGCATTTT. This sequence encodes CAGSSDRYQPQHF.

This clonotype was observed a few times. In DNA, the CDR3 is TGTGCCACCCACCCAGGGGGGAACACTGAAGCTTTCTTT. This sequence encodes CATHPGGNTEAFF. The chain carries TRBV2 and TRBJ1-1; 7 bases map to TRBD1. This CDR3 is 13 amino acids long. Germline V lookup: CDR1 SNHLY, CDR2 FYNNEI. Trimming took 10 bases from V and 1 from J; bases not matched to a gene: 6.

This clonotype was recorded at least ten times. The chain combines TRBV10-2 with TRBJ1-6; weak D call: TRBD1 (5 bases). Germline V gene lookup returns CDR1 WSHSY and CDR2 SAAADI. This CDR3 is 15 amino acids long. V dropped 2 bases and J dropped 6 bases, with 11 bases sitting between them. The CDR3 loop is CASSENDSTNSPLHF. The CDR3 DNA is TGCGCCAGCAGTGAGAATGACAGTACTAATTCACCCCTCCACTTT.

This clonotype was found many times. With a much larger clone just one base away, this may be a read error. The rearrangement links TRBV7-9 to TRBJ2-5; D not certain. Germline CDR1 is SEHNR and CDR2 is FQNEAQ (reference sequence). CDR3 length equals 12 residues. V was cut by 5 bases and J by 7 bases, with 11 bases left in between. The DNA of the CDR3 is TGTGCCAGCAGCGACGGTAAAGGGACCCAGTACTTC. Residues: CASSDGKGTQYF.

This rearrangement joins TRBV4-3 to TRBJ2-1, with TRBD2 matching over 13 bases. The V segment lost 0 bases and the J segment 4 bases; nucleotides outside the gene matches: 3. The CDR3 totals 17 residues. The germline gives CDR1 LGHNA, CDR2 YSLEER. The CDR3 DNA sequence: TGCGCCAGCAGCCAAGAACTAGCGGGGGGGCCATACAATGAGCAGTTCTTC. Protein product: CASSQELAGGPYNEQFF.

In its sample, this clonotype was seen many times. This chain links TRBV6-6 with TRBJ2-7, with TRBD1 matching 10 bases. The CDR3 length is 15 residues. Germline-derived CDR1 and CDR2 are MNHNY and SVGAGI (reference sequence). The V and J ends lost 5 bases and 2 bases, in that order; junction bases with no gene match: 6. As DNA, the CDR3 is TGTGCCAGCAGTCCCCGGGACAGGGGCACCTACGAGCAGTACTTC. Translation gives CASSPRDRGTYEQYF.